This entry lists 22 T cell receptor beta chains sequenced from one sample in a study of T cells after posttransplantation cyclophosphamide. Sequencing was performed with immunoSEQ multiplex PCR; in TCRdb, only in-frame clones are kept and a portion is missing. Observed in the sample are about 30,000 clones, none of them singletons. Sequencing was performed on PBMCs. The origin of the receptors is a woman in her sixties or seventies in good health, CMV-negative, and a related stem cell transplant donor.

The chain uses TRBV30 and TRBJ2-7; the match to TRBD1 covers 7 bases. The CDR3 sequence is 13 residues long. The V gene end was trimmed by 3 bases and the J gene end by 4 bases; junction bases not matched to a gene: 6. Germline CDR1 and CDR2: GTSNPN and SVGIG (reference sequence). The CDR3 DNA reads as TGTGCCTGGAGACACCGGGACAGATACGAGCAGTACTTC. Translated: CAWRHRDRYEQYF.

The table lists this clone with many counts. This chain joins TRBV11-3 and TRBJ2-1; tentatively, D is TRBD1 (5 bases). CDR1 and CDR2 (germline): SGHNT, YENEEA. CDR3 length: 20 amino acids. CDR3 residues: CASRIRDCRWTRRSYNEQFF. The CDR3 bases are TGTGCAAGTCGCATTAGAGATTGCAGGTGGACACGTCGCTCCTACAATGAGCAGTTCTTC.

Ten or more counts support this clone. V usage is TRBV6-2 or TRBV6-3 and J usage is TRBJ1-1, with D possibly TRBD1 on 6 matching bases. The germline CDR1 and CDR2 sequences are MNHEY and SVGEGT. CDR3 length: 15 amino acids. Trimming removed 0 bases from V and 1 base from J, with 9 bases in between. The CDR3, as DNA: TGTGCCAGCAGTTACTCGACACAGGGGAACACTGAAGCTTTCTTT. Residues: CASSYSTQGNTEAFF.

Many counts were recorded for this clone. This chain uses TRBV24-1 with TRBJ2-1; 11 bases match TRBD2. The CDR3 spans 16 residues. J lost 7 bases, V lost 5 bases, and 9 bases had no gene match. Germline V CDR1 and CDR2: KGHDR, SFDVKD. CDR3 residues: CATSGPLAGGLNEQFF. For the CDR3, the DNA is TGTGCCACCAGTGGCCCCCTAGCGGGAGGACTGAATGAGCAGTTCTTC.

This clone was detected many times. V and J are TRBV4-3 and TRBJ2-7, with D perhaps matching TRBD1 (5 bases). Trimming removed 0 bases from V and 3 bases from J, with 15 bases in between. The CDR3 is 16 residues long. Looked up from germline, CDR1 is LGHNA and CDR2 is YSLEER. The CDR3 spells CASSQDFGSGNYEQYF. In nucleotides, the CDR3 is TGCGCCAGCAGCCAAGATTTCGGATCAGGGAACTACGAGCAGTACTTC.

This clone was seen more than once but under ten times. CDR3 coding DNA: TGTGCCAGCTCCAATCCGGGGAACACTGAAGCTTTCTTT. This encodes CASSNPGNTEAFF. This sequence joins TRBV12-3 or TRBV12-4 and TRBJ1-1; no reliable D call. This CDR3 has 13 residues. Deletions cut 8 bases from V and 1 base from J, with 11 bases between.

This clone has a count of ten or more. The V gene is TRBV9, the J gene TRBJ2-1; 11 positions agree with TRBD2. Germline assignment: CDR1 SGDLS and CDR2 YYNGEE. This CDR3 is 16 amino acids long. Trimming cost V 0 bases and J 10 bases; bases outside gene matches: 9. CDR3 bases: TGTGCCAGCAGCGTAGAGGGTAGCGGGGGGGTTCGGGAGCAGTTCTTC. The encoded protein is CASSVEGSGGVREQFF.

This clone was seen at least ten times. The chain uses TRBV9 and TRBJ2-7, with 12 bases lining up with TRBD2. The CDR3 spans 18 residues. The V gene end was trimmed by 4 bases and the J gene end by 2 bases; junction bases not matched to a gene: 13. The germline CDR1 and CDR2 sequences are SGDLS and YYNGEE. The CDR3 nucleotides are TGTGCCAGCAGCCCGCGAAAGGGACTAGCGGGTGGTCCCTACGAGCAGTACTTC. Its translation: CASSPRKGLAGGPYEQYF.

This clone came up many times. The chain links TRBV2 to TRBJ2-3; 7 bases line up with TRBD2. V shed 1 base and J 5 bases; nucleotides not matched to a gene: 3. This CDR3 is built from 14 residues. Per the germline V gene, CDR1 is SNHLY and CDR2 is FYNNEI. The CDR3 DNA is TGTGCCAGCAGTGAAGGGGACTATTTAGATACGCAGTATTTT. The encoded protein is CASSEGDYLDTQYF.

This clone was seen at least ten times. The chain joins TRBV5-4 to TRBJ1-3; TRBD1 might be the D (6 bases). CDR3 length equals 16 residues. Germline V lookup: CDR1 SGHNT, CDR2 YYREEE (reference sequence). Deletions cut 4 bases from V and 2 bases from J, with 16 bases between. The CDR3 DNA is TGTGCCAGCAGCGATTTAGGGGGGGGAACTGGAAACACCATATATTTT. Amino acids: CASSDLGGGTGNTIYF.

This clone has a count of ten or more. The rearrangement links TRBV12-5 to TRBJ1-2, with TRBD1 matching over 7 bases. CDR3 length equals 13 residues. Germline V gene sequence: CDR1 LGHNT, CDR2 FRNRAP. V lost 2 bases to trimming and J lost 8 bases; unmatched junction nucleotides: 5. The CDR3 nucleotides are TGTGCTAGTGGTTTGTACGGACAGGTCGGCTACACCTTC. It specifies CASGLYGQVGYTF.

This clone was seen repeatedly, ten times or more. The chain joins TRBV7-9 to TRBJ1-4; 7 nucleotides line up with TRBD1. The V segment lost 6 bases and the J segment 2 bases; nucleotides outside the gene matches: 6. Germline CDR1 reads SEHNR; CDR2 reads FQNEAQ (reference sequence). The CDR3 loop spans 15 amino acids. CDR3 sequence (DNA): TGTGCCAGCAGTCCAGGGGGGTGGACTAATGAAAAACTGTTTTTT. As protein: CASSPGGWTNEKLFF.

In DNA form, the CDR3 reads TGTGCCAGCTGTACGGGACTAGCGTCTGAGCAGTTCTTC. It translates to CASCTGLASEQFF. The rearrangement joins TRBV2 to TRBJ2-1; the match to TRBD2 covers 10 bases. Germline-derived CDR1 and CDR2 are SNHLY and FYNNEI. CDR3 length: 13 residues. V trimming: 8 bases; J trimming: 9 bases; junction bases outside the gene matches: 7. The full variable domain, completed using reference TRBV2 and TRBJ2-1, is EPEVTQTPSHQVTQMGQEVILRCVPISNHLYFYWYRQILGQKVEFLVSFYNNEISEKSEIFDDQFSVERPDGSNFTLKIRSTKLEDSAMYFCASCTGLASEQFFGPGTRLTVL.

This clone was found many times. The chain employs TRBV5-1 and TRBJ2-7, with D unclear. This CDR3 is built from 13 residues. Germline values: CDR1 SGHRS, CDR2 YFSETQ. V lost 0 bases and J 6 bases, leaving 10 bases between the germline ends. CDR3 coding DNA: TGCGCCAGCAGCTTGGCGACTGGCCCCGAGCAGTACTTC. Amino acid sequence: CASSLATGPEQYF.

At least ten counts were recorded for this clone. This sequence joins TRBV6-4 and TRBJ2-7; 8 bases align to TRBD2. The CDR3 spans 14 residues. J was trimmed by 3 bases and V by 4 bases; bases with no gene match: 5. Per the germline V gene, CDR1 is MRHNA and CDR2 is SNTAGT. CDR3 region: CASSVSGTSYEQYF. CDR3 DNA: TGTGCCAGCAGTGTCTCAGGGACTAGCTACGAGCAGTACTTC.

There are many counts of this clone. J is TRBJ1-4 and V is TRBV28; D might be TRBD1 (5 bases). The CDR3 consists of 15 residues. Germline lookup yields CDR1 MDHEN and CDR2 SYDVKM. V was shortened by 5 bases and J by 0 bases, with 10 bases between the two germline ends. The CDR3 here is CASSPWGATNEKLFF. The CDR3 nucleotides are TGTGCCAGCAGTCCTTGGGGGGCAACTAATGAAAAACTGTTTTTT.

This clone has only a few counts. A junction boundary mismatches the germline segment, possibly from a read error. J is TRBJ2-3 and V is TRBV7-7; D not certain. This CDR3 spans 14 amino acids. CDR1 SSHAT and CDR2 FNYEAQ come from the germline V gene (reference sequence). CDR3 protein: CASSRLDSTDTQYF. The CDR3 DNA reads TGTGCTAGCAGCCGACTTGACAGCACAGATACGCAGTATTTT. Full variable domain (remainder filled in from reference TRBV7-7 and TRBJ2-3): GAGVSQSPRYKVTKRGQDVTLRCDPISSHATLYWYQQALGQGPEFLTYFNYEAQPDKSGLPSDRFSAERPEGSISTLTIQRTEQRDSAMYRCASSRLDSTDTQYFGPGTRLTVL.

The gene calls are TRBV27 and TRBJ1-4; D might be TRBD1 (5 bases). This CDR3 has 11 residues. The V gene lost 6 bases and the J gene lost 10 bases, with 9 bases spanning the gap. Germline CDR1 reads MNHEY; CDR2 reads SMNVEV (reference sequence). CDR3: CASSWRGKLFF. Written as DNA, the CDR3 is TGTGCCAGCAGCTGGAGGGGAAAACTGTTTTTT.

Many counts were recorded for this clone. V is TRBV28 and J is TRBJ2-1; TRBD2 agrees at 10 bases. Germline CDR1 and CDR2: MDHEN and SYDVKM. This CDR3 is 14 amino acids long. Trimming at V came to 2 bases and at J to 7 bases, leaving 2 bases not matched to a gene. CDR3 in amino acids: CASSLSGGVNEQFF. In DNA form, the CDR3 reads TGTGCCAGCAGTTTAAGCGGGGGGGTTAATGAGCAGTTCTTC.

This clone has more than one count but fewer than ten. The V gene is TRBV7-9, the J gene TRBJ2-5, with TRBD2 identical over 7 bases. This CDR3 has 15 residues. V shed 1 base, J shed 5 bases, and the junction held 7 bases outside the gene matches. Germline V gives CDR1 SEHNR, CDR2 FQNEAQ (reference sequence). CDR3 amino acids: CASSLEVQGGETQYF. CDR3 bases: TGTGCCAGCAGCTTAGAAGTTCAGGGAGGGGAGACCCAGTACTTC.

This clone occurred many times. The chain joins TRBV10-1 to TRBJ2-1; 7 nucleotides line up with TRBD2. This CDR3 is built from 16 residues. CDR1 WNHNN and CDR2 SYGVQD come from the germline V gene (reference sequence). The V and J ends lost 0 bases and 4 bases, in that order; junction bases with no gene match: 6. CDR3 nucleotide sequence: TGCGCCAGCAGTGAGTCCGCGGGGGAGGGTTACAATGAGCAGTTCTTC. This gives the protein CASSESAGEGYNEQFF.

This clone appeared many times. The chain couples TRBV5-1 to TRBJ1-1, with D unclear. Germline loops: CDR1 SGHRS, CDR2 YFSETQ. V was clipped by 1 base and J by 11 bases, with 18 bases between them. The CDR3 extends over 14 amino acids. The CDR3 reads CASSLSAAQNSAFF. The CDR3 nucleotides read TGCGCCAGCAGCTTGAGTGCGGCCCAAAATAGCGCTTTCTTT. The variable domain in full, with the rest retrieved from reference TRBV5-1 and TRBJ1-1, is KAGVTQTPRYLIKTRGQQVTLSCSPISGHRSVSWYQQTPGQGLQFLFEYFSETQRNKGNFPGRFSGRQFSNSRSEMNVSTLELGDSALYLCASSLSAAQNSAFFGQGTRLTVV.